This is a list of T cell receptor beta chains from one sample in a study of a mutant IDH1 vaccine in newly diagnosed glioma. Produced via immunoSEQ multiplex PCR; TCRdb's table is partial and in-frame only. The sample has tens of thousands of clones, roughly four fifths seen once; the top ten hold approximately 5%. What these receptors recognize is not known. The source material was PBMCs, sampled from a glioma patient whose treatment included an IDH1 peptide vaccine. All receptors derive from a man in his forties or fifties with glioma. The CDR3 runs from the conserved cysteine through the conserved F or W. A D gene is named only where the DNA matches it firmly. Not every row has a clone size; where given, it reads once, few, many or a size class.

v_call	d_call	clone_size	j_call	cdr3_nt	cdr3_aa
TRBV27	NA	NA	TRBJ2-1	TGTGCCAGCAGTTGGAGGGGTACAGGGGAGCAGTTCTTC	CASSWRGTGEQFF
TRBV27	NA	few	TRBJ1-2	TGTGCCAGCAGTTCCCGAACAGGAGCCACGAACTATGGCTACACCTTC	CASSSRTGATNYGYTF
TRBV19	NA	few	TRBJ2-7	TGTGCCAGTAAAGAGGGGCCCCCCTACGAGCAGTACTTC	CASKEGPPYEQYF
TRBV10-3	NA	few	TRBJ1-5	TGTGCCATGAGTACAGAAGACACCCAGCCCCAGCATTTT	CAMSTEDTQPQHF
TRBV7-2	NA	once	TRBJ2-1	TGTGCCAGCGCAACAGGGACTCTTTTCAATGAGCAGTTCTTC	CASATGTLFNEQFF
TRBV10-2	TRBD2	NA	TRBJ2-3	TGCGCCAGCAAGACAGCGGGGGCCCGGCCCACAGATACGCAGTATTTT	CASKTAGARPTDTQYF
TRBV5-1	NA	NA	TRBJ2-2	TGCGCCAGCAGCTTGGATGGCCTAGTCACCGGGGAGCTGTTTTTT	CASSLDGLVTGELFF
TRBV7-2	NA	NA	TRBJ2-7	TGTGCCAGCAGCTTAGCGGGGATGGTGAACGAGCAGTACTTC	CASSLAGMVNEQYF
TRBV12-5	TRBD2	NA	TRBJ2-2	TGTGCTAGTGGTACGGGACTAGCGGGAGTGGACGGGGAGCTGTTTTTT	CASGTGLAGVDGELFF
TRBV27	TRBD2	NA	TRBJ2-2	TGTGCCAGCAGTTTCCAGCGGGGGAACACCGGGGAGCTGTTTTTT	CASSFQRGNTGELFF
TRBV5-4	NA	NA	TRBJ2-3	TGTGCCAGTCATAGAGGGGCCGGAGATACGCAGTATTTT	CASHRGAGDTQYF
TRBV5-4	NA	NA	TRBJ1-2	TGTGCCAGCAGCTTAGGCCCTGCTATGTGGGGCTACACCTTC	CASSLGPAMWGYTF
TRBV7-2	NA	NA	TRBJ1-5	TGTGCCAGCAGCTTAGGGGATGGTCAGCCCCAGCATTTT	CASSLGDGQPQHF
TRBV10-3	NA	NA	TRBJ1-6	TGTGCCATCAGTGGAGGGGATAACTCTAATTCACCCCTCCACTTT	CAISGGDNSNSPLHF
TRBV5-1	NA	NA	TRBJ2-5	TGCGCCAGCAGTCCGGGAATCCAAGAGACCCAGTACTTC	CASSPGIQETQYF
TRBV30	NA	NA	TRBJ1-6	TGTGCCTGGAGTCCAGCCTATAATTCACCCCTCCACTTT	CAWSPAYNSPLHF
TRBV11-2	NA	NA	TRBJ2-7	TGTGCCAGCAGCTTAGGTGTCTACAGATTCAACGAGCAGTACTTC	CASSLGVYRFNEQYF
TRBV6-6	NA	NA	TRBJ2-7	TGTGCCAGCAGTTACTCAGGGGCCTACGAGCAGTACTTC	CASSYSGAYEQYF
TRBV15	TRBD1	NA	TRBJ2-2	TGTGCCACCAGCTCACAGGGGGCCGGGGAGCTGTTTTTT	CATSSQGAGELFF
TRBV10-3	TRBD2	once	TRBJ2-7	TGTGCCATCAATCGGAATGCGGGGGGAAGCGAGCAGTACTTC	CAINRNAGGSEQYF
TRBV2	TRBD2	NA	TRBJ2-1	TGTGCCAGCAGTGAGGGCGGGGGGATCAGCTCCTACAATGAGCAGTTCTTC	CASSEGGGISSYNEQFF
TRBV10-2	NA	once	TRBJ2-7	TGCGCCAGCGAGTCGGATGGGGGTCGAGCTCAGTACTTC	CASESDGGRAQYF
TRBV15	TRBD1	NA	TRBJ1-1	TGTGCCACCAGCAGGGGGGGACAGGGTATTCGAGAAGCTTTCTTT	CATSRGGQGIREAFF
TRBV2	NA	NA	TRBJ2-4	TGTGCCAGCAGTGATCGGGGGGCAGGATACATTCAGTACTTC	CASSDRGAGYIQYF
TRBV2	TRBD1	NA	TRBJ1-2	TGTGCCAGCACCGAAGGGACAGGGGCCTTTGACTACACCTTC	CASTEGTGAFDYTF
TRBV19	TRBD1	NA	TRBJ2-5	TGTGCCAGTAGTATAAGTTGGAGACAGGGGTTCGGGGAGACCCAGTACTTC	CASSISWRQGFGETQYF
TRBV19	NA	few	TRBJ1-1	TGTGCCAGTAGTATAGAGTTTGGAGGGGAGCACACTGAAGCTTTCTTT	CASSIEFGGEHTEAFF
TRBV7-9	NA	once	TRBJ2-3	TGTGCCAGCAGCTTAAAGGGGGGGAGCACAGATACGCAGTATTTT	CASSLKGGSTDTQYF
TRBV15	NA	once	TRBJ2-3	TGTGCCACCAGCAGGCTAAAGCCGGATACGCAGTATTTT	CATSRLKPDTQYF
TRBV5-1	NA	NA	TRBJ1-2	TGCGCCAGCAGCCGGGACGGTGCTAACTATGGCTACACCTTC	CASSRDGANYGYTF
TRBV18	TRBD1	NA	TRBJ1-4	TGTGCCAGCTCACCCGGGACAGTACTATCAACTAATGAAAAACTGTTTTTT	CASSPGTVLSTNEKLFF
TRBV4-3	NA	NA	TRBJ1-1	TGCGCCAGCAGCCCACGAGTGGGCGGACTGGCTTTCTTT	CASSPRVGGLAFF
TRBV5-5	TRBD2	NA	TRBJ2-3	TGTGCCAGCAGCTTGTTTGCTAGCGGGGGGGCCACAGATACGCAGTATTTT	CASSLFASGGATDTQYF
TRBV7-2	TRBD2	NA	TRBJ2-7	TGTGCCAGCAGCCGAACACTAGCGGGAAGATACGAGCAGTACTTC	CASSRTLAGRYEQYF
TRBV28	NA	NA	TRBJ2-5	TGTGCCAGCAGACGGACGTCTGGCGTCGAGACCCAGTACTTC	CASRRTSGVETQYF
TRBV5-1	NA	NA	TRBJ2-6	TGCGCCAGCAGCCTTGTCTCCTCTGGGGCCAACGTCCTGACTTTC	CASSLVSSGANVLTF
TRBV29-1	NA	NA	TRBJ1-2	TGCAGCGTTGATTCCTACGGCTACACCTTC	CSVDSYGYTF
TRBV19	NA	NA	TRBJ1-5	TGTGCCAGTAGCTGGAGGAGGGGGGGTGGTCAGCCCCAGCATTTT	CASSWRRGGGQPQHF
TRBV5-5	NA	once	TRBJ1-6	TGTGCCAGCAGCCGGAAGGACGGCCGCTCCTATAATTCACCCCTCCACTTT	CASSRKDGRSYNSPLHF
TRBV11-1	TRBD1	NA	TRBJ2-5	TGTGCCAGCAGCTCTAGCAGGGGGATAAAGGGCCAAGAGACCCAGTACTTC	CASSSSRGIKGQETQYF
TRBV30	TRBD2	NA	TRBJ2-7	TGTGCCTGGATAATCGCAGGCGGGAGCTACTACGAGCAGTACTTC	CAWIIAGGSYYEQYF
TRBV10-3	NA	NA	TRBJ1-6	TGTGCCATCAGTGATTTTGGGCATAATAATTCACCCCTCCACTTT	CAISDFGHNNSPLHF
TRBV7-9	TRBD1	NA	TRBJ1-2	TGTGCCAGCAGCTCTAGAGGGGGCGTCGTCTATGGCTACACCTTC	CASSSRGGVVYGYTF
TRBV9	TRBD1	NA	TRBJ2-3	TGTGCCAGCAGCGTAGAGGGACAGGGGGCGTCTAGCACAGATACGCAGTATTTT	CASSVEGQGASSTDTQYF
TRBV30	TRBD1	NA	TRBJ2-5	TGTGCCTGGAGTGATACAAACAGGGGCCAAGAGACCCAGTACTTC	CAWSDTNRGQETQYF
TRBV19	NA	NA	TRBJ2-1	TGTGCCAGTAGTATAGTTGGTTACAATGAGCAGTTCTTC	CASSIVGYNEQFF
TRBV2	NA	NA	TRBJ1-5	TGTGCCAGCAGTGCGGGGGGCGCGAGCAATCAGCCCCAGCATTTT	CASSAGGASNQPQHF
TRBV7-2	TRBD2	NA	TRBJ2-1	TGTGCCAGCAGCCCCCGACTAGCGGGAGCCGCCTACAATGAGCAGTTCTTC	CASSPRLAGAAYNEQFF
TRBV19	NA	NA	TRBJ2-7	TGTGCCAGTAGTATCCGGGAGCAGTACTTC	CASSIREQYF
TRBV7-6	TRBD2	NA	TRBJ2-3	TGTGCCAGCAGCTTAATGGCAACTAGCGGGAGGCTCACCACAGATACGCAGTATTTT	CASSLMATSGRLTTDTQYF
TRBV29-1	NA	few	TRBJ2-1	TGCAGCGCGGAAGGTGGGGGGGCATCCTACAATGAGCAGTTCTTC	CSAEGGGASYNEQFF
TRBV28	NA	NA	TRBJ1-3	TGTGCCAGCAGTTTCTCCGGAAACACCATATATTTT	CASSFSGNTIYF
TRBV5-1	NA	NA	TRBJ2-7	TGCGCCAGCAGCCCGGGGGCCCCAACCTACGAGCAGTACTTC	CASSPGAPTYEQYF
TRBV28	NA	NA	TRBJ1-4	TGTGCCAGCAGTTTGTCCGGGTTTTCCGAAAAACTGTTTTTT	CASSLSGFSEKLFF
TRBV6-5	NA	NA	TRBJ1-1	TGTGCCAGCAGTAAGCCCGGGAGGAACACTGAAGCTTTCTTT	CASSKPGRNTEAFF